This TCR beta chain is drawn from a study of CD8 T cells in ankylosing spondylitis. Notes on the study in general: From matched ankylosing spondylitis synovial fluid, disease-linked clones were reportedly recovered at significantly enriched levels. Roughly eight highly homologous variants formed a TCR beta motif that appeared characteristic of ankylosing spondylitis blood. Disease-linked clones, CD8+, were relatively rare in peripheral blood.

Quantitative 5'-RACE with molecular barcodes generated TCR beta libraries. TCRdb reanalysed the 5' RACE reads using MiXCR and keeps one entry per CDR3 protein. This sample has around 250,000 distinct CDR3 sequences, with around 10% found just once. With regard to this clonotype: Antigen specificity is unknown.

Germline CDR1 DFQATT, CDR2 SNEGSKA (reference sequence). This CDR3 is 14 amino acids long. V dropped 5 bases and J dropped 7; count of bases not matched to a gene: 12. Sequenced input: blood, either unsorted or a sorted T cell fraction (not recorded which). This TCR was recovered from a male donor with ankylosing spondylitis or in good health (not recorded which). This chain uses TRBV20-1 with TRBJ1-2; 8 nucleotides match TRBD1. CDR3 residues: CSARILQGALGYTF. The CDR3 DNA follows: TGCAGTGCTCGAATATTGCAGGGGGCGCTTGGCTACACCTTC.